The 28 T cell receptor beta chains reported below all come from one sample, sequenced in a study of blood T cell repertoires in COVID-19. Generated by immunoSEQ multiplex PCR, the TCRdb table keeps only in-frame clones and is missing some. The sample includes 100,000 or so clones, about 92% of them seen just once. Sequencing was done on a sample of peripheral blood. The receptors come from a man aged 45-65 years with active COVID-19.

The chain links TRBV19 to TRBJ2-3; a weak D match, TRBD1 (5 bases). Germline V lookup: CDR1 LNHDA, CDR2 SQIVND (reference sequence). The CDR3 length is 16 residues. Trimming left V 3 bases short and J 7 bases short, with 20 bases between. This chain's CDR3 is CASSMGFSGLIYTQYF. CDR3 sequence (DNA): TGTGCCAGTAGTATGGGGTTTTCAGGGCTGATATATACGCAGTATTTT.

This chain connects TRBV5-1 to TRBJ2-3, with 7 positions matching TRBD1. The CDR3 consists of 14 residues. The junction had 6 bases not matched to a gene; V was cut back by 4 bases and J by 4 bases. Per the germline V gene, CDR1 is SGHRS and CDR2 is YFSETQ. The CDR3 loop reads CASSRTGDPDTQYF. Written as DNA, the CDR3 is TGCGCCAGCAGCCGAACAGGGGATCCAGATACGCAGTATTTT.

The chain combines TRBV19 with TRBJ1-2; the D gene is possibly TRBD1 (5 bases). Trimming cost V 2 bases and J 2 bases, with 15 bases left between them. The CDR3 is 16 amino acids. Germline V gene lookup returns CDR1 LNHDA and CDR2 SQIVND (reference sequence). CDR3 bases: TGTGCCAGTAGTATAAGTGGGGCTCCGGCCAACTATGGCTACACCTTC. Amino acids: CASSISGAPANYGYTF.

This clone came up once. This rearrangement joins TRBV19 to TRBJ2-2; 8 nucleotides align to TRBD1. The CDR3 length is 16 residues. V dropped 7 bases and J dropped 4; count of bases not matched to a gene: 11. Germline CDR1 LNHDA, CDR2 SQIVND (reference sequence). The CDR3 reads CASKPGQGEGTGELFF. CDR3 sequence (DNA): TGTGCCAGTAAACCCGGACAGGGCGAGGGCACCGGGGAGCTGTTTTTT. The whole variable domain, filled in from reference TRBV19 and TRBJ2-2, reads DGGITQSPKYLFRKEGQNVTLSCEQNLNHDAMYWYRQDPGQGLRLIYYSQIVNDFQKGDIAEGYSVSREKKESFPLTVTSAQKNPTAFYLCASKPGQGEGTGELFFGEGSRLTVL.

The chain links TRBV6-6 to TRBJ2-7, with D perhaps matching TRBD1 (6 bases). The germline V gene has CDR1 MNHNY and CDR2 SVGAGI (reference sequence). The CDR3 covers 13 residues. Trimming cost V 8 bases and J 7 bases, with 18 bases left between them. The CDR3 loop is CASGQGQRDEQYF. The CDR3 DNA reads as TGTGCCAGCGGCCAGGGACAACGGGATGAGCAGTACTTC.

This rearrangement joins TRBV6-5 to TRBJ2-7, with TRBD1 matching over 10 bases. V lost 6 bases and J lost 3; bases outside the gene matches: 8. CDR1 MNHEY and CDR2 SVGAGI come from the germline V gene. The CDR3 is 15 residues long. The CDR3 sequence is CASRRVGTGVYEQYF. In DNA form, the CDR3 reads TGTGCCAGCAGGCGGGTAGGGACAGGGGTCTACGAGCAGTACTTC.

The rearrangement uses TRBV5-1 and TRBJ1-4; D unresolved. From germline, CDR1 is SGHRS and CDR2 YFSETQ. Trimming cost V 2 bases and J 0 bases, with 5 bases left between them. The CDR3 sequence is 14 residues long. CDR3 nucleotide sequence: TGCGCCAGCAGCTTCACAGCAACTAATGAAAAACTGTTTTTT. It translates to CASSFTATNEKLFF.

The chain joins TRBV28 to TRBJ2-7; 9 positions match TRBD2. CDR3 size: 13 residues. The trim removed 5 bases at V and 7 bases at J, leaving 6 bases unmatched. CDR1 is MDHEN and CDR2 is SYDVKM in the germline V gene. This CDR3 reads CASSPVTSGEQYF. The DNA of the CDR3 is TGTGCCAGCAGTCCCGTCACTAGCGGGGAGCAGTACTTC.

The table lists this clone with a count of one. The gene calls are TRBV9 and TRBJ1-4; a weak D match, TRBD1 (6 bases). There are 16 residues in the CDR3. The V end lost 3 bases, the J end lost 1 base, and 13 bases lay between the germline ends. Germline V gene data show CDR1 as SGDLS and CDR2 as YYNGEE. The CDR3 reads CASSEGVGVTNEKLFF. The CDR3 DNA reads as TGTGCCAGCAGCGAGGGGGTAGGGGTAACTAATGAAAAACTGTTTTTT. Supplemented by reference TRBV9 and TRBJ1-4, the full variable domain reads DSGVTQTPKHLITATGQRVTLRCSPRSGDLSVYWYQQSLDQGLQFLIQYYNGEERAKGNILERFSAQQFPDLHSELNLSSLELGDSALYFCASSEGVGVTNEKLFFGSGTQLSVL.

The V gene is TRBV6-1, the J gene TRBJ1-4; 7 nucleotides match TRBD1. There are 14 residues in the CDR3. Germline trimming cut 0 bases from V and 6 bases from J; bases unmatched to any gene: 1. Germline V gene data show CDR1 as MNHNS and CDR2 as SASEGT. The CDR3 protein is CASSEAGTDEKLFF. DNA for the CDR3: TGTGCCAGCAGTGAAGCGGGGACAGATGAAAAACTGTTTTTT.

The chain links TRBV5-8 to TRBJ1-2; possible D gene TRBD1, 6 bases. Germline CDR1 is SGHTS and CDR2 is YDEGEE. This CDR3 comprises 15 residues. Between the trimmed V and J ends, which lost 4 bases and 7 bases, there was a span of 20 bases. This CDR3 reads CASSPLGQSGGGYTF. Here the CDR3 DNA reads TGTGCCAGCAGCCCCCTTGGACAGTCAGGTGGTGGCTACACCTTC.

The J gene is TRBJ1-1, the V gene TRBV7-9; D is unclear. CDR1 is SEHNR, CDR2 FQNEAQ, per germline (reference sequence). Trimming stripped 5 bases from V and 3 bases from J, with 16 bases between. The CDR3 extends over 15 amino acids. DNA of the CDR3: TGTGCCAGCAGCACATCCGGAGCGGCGGACACTGAAGCTTTCTTT. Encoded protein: CASSTSGAADTEAFF. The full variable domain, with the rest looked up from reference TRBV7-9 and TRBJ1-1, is DTGVSQNPRHKITKRGQNVTFRCDPISEHNRLYWYRQTLGQGPEFLTYFQNEAQLEKSRLLSDRFSAERPKGSFSTLEIQRTEQGDSAMYLCASSTSGAADTEAFFGQGTRLTVV.

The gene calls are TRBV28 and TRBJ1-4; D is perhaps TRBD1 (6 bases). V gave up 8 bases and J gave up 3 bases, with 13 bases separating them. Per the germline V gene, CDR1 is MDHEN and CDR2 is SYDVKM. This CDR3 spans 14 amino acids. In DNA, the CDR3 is TGTGCCAGCTCAGGGGACGCTGCTAATGAAAAACTGTTTTTT. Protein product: CASSGDAANEKLFF.

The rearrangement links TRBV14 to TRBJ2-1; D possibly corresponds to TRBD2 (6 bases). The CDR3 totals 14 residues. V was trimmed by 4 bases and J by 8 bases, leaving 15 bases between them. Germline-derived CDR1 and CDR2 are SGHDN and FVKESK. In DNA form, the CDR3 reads TGTGCCAGCAGCCTGGACTACCTCGGGGATGAGCAGTTCTTC. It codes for CASSLDYLGDEQFF.

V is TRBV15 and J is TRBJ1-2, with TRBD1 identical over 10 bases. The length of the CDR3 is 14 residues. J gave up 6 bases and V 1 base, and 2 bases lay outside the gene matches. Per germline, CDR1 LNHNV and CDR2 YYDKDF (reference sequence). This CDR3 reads CATSRGTGGDGYTF. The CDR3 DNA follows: TGTGCCACCAGCAGAGGGACAGGGGGGGATGGCTACACCTTC.

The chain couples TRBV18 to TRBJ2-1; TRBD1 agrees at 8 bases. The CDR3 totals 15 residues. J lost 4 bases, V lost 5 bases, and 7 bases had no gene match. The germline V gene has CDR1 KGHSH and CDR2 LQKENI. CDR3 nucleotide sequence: TGTGCCAGCTCAACAGGGACAGGAGATTACAATGAGCAGTTCTTC. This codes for CASSTGTGDYNEQFF.

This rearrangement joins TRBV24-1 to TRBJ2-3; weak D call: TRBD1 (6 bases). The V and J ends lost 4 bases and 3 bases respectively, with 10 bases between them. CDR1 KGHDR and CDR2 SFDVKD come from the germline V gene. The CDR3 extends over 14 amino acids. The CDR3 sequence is CATSEQGRTDTQYF. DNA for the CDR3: TGTGCCACCAGTGAACAGGGACGGACAGATACGCAGTATTTT.

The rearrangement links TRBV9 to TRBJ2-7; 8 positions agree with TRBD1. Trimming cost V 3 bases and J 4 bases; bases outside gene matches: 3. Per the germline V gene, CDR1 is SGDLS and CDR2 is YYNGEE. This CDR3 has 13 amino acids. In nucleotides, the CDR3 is TGTGCCAGCAGCGACGACAGGGGTTACGAGCAGTACTTC. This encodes CASSDDRGYEQYF. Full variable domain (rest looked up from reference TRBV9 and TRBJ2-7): DSGVTQTPKHLITATGQRVTLRCSPRSGDLSVYWYQQSLDQGLQFLIQYYNGEERAKGNILERFSAQQFPDLHSELNLSSLELGDSALYFCASSDDRGYEQYFGPGTRLTVT.

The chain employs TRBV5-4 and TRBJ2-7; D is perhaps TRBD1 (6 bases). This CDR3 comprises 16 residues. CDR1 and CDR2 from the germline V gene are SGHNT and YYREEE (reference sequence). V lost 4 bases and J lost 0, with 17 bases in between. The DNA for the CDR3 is TGTGCCAGCAGCCCAAGCCTCGACAGGTACTCCTACGAGCAGTACTTC. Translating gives CASSPSLDRYSYEQYF. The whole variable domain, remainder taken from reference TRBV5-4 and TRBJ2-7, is ETGVTQSPTHLIKTRGQQVTLRCSSQSGHNTVSWYQQALGQGPQFIFQYYREEENGRGNFPPRFSGLQFPNYSSELNVNALELDDSALYLCASSPSLDRYSYEQYFGPGTRLTVT.

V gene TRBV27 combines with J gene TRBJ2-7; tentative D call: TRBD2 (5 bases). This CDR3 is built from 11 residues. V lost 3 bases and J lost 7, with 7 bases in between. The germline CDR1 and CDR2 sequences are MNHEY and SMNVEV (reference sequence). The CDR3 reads CASSFSGEQYF. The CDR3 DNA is TGTGCCAGCAGTTTTTCGGGAGAGCAGTACTTC.

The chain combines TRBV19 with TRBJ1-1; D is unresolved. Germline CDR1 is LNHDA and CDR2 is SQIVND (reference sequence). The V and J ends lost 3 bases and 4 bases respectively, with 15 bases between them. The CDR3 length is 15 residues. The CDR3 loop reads CASSIPWEGSTEAFF. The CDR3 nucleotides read TGTGCCAGTAGTATCCCATGGGAGGGAAGCACTGAAGCTTTCTTT. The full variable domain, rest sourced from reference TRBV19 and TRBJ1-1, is DGGITQSPKYLFRKEGQNVTLSCEQNLNHDAMYWYRQDPGQGLRLIYYSQIVNDFQKGDIAEGYSVSREKKESFPLTVTSAQKNPTAFYLCASSIPWEGSTEAFFGQGTRLTVV.

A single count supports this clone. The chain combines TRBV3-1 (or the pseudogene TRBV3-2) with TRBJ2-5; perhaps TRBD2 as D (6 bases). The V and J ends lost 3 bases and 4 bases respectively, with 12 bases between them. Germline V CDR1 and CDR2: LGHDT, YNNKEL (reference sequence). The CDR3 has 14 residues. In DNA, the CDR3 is TGTGCCAGCAGCCAGGCAGCGGGTGGAGAGACCCAGTACTTC. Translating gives CASSQAAGGETQYF.

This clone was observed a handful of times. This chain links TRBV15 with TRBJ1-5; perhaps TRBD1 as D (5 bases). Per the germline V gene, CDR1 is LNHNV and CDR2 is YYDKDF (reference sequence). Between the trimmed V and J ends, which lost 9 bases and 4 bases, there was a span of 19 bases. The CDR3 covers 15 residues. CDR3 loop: CATTPIGVGNQPQHF. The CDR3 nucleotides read TGTGCCACGACCCCGATAGGGGTTGGAAATCAGCCCCAGCATTTT.

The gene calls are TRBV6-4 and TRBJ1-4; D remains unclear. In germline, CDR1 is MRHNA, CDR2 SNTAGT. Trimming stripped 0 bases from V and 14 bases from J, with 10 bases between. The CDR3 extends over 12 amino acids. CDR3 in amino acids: CASSDSRTGLFF. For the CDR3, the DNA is TGTGCCAGCAGTGACTCGAGGACTGGGCTGTTTTTT.

The CDR3 region is CASSPPGLGAGELFF. The DNA for the CDR3 is TGTGCCAGCAGCCCCCCAGGACTAGGGGCCGGGGAGCTGTTTTTT. The chain couples TRBV11-2 to TRBJ2-2, with 7 bases aligning to TRBD2. The J segment lost 6 bases and the V segment lost 5 bases, leaving 9 bases of the junction unmatched. In germline, CDR1 is SGHAT, CDR2 FQNNGV. The CDR3 loop spans 15 amino acids.

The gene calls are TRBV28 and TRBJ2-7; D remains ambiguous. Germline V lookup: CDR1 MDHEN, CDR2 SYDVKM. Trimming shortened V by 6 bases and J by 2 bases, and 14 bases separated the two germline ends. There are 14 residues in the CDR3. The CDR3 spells CASSPYLPPYEQYF. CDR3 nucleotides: TGTGCCAGCAGCCCCTATCTTCCTCCCTACGAGCAGTACTTC.

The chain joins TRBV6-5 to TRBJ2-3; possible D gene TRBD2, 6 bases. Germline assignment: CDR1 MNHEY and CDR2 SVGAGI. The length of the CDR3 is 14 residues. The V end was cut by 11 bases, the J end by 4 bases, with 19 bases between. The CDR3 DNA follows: TGTGCCCATACCCCAGGGTGGGGGGCAGATACGCAGTATTTT. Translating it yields CAHTPGWGADTQYF.

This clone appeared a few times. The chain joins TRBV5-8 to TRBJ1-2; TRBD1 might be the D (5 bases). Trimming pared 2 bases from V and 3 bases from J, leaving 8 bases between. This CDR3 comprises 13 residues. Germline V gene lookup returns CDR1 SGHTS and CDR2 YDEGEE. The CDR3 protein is CASSLGEDYGYTF. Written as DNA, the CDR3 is TGTGCCAGCAGCTTAGGGGAAGACTATGGCTACACCTTC.